This T cell receptor (beta chain) derives from a study of glioma-infiltrating T cells after dendritic cell vaccination. The wider study: Between about 2003 and 2013, patients got autologous tumor lysate-pulsed dendritic cell vaccines. Regarding the study as a whole: Survival was not directly related to TCR clonality in these patients.

Primers: 60 V beta forward and 13 J beta reverse. This table comes from immunoSEQ multiplex PCR, and its TCRdb copy is limited to in-frame clones, with some not included. The profile covers approximately 50,000 clones, with roughly 84% appearing a single time and about 8.3% taken by the ten largest. Trimming took off 5 bases at V and 5 bases at J, with 12 bases between the two ends. CDR3 length: 13 residues. The germline gives CDR1 SGHTA, CDR2 FQGTGA. The time point is: after dendritic cell vaccination, including at tumor progression/relapse. No glioblastoma patient carried an isocitrate dehydrogenase mutation. On this clone: Its target is not known.

The TCR was taken from a human donor with glioblastoma. The chain has TRBV7-3 and TRBJ2-5; D is perhaps TRBD1 (5 bases). The specimen was blood, collected after dendritic cell vaccination. Here the CDR3 DNA reads TGTGCCAGCAGCCCAGATAAGGGGGAGACCCAGTACTTC. It is translated as CASSPDKGETQYF. Filled out from reference TRBV7-3 and TRBJ2-5, the complete variable domain reads GAGVSQTPSNKVTEKGKYVELRCDPISGHTALYWYRQSLGQGPEFLIYFQGTGAADDSGLPNDRFFAVRPEGSVSTLKIQRTERGDSAVYLCASSPDKGETQYFGPGTRLLVL.